The sequence of this T cell receptor (beta chain) was determined in a study of shared clonotypes between healthy human individuals. Authors' processing steps: Because ImmunoSEQ provided only junction sequences with no quality scores, the filtering differed. Generated by immunoSEQ multiplex PCR, the TCRdb table keeps only in-frame clones and is missing some. D and trimming come from the DNA, and the V and J calls and clone size come from that table. The sample comprises approximately 2.5 million clones, more than 80% of which are singletons, and roughly 0.15% rests with the top ten. It was into CD45RA+ naive and CD45RA-negative memory subsets that the CD4+ cells were split. This CDR3 spans 16 amino acids. Germline values: CDR1 SGHTA, CDR2 FQGNSA. Trimming removed 1 base at V and 0 bases at J, with 10 bases between.

The chain joins TRBV7-2 to TRBJ2-1; tentative D call: TRBD2 (7 bases). What was sequenced was naive CD4+ T cells sorted from blood. Subset given: CD45RA+ positively selected. The source of this sequence is a man between 18 and 35 years old in good health. DNA of the CDR3: TGTGCCAGCAGCTTAGGTGGGGGGGCCTCCTACAATGAGCAGTTCTTC. It translates to CASSLGGGASYNEQFF.